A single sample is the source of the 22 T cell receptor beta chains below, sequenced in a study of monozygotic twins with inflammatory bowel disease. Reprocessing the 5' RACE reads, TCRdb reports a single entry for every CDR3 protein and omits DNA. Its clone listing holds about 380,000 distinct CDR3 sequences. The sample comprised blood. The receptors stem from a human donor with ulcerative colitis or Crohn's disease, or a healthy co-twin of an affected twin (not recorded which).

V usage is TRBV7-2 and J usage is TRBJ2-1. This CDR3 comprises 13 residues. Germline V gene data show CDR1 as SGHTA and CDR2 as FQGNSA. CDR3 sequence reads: CASSFDLGNEQFF.

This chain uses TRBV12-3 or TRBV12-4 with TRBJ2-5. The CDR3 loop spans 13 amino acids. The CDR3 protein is CASSRDRRETQYF.

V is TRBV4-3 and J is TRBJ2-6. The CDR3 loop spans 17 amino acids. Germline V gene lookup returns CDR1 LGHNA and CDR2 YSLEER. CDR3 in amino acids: CASSQEPPSTGANVLTF.

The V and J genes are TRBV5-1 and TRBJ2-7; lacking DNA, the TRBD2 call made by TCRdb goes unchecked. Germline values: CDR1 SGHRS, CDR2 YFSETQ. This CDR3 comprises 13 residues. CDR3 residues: CASSFGGGYEQYF.

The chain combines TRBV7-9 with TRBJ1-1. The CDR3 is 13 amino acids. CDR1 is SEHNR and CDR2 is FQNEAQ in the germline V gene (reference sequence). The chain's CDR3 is CASSPSGNTEAFF.

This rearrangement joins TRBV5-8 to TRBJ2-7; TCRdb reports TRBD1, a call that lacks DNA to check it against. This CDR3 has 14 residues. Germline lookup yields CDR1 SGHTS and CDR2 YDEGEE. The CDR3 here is CASSLAGTGFEQYF.

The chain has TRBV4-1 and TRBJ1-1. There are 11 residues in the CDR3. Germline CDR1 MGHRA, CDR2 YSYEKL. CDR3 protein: CASTRDTEAFF.

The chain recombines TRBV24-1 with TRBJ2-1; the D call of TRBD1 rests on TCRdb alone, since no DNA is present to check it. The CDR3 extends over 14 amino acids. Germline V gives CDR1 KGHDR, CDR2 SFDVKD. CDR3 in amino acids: CATSGGGRDYEQFF.

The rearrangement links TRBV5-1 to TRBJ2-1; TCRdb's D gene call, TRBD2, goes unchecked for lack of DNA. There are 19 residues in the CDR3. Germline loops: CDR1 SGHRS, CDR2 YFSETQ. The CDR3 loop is CASSYPWTSGGDSYNEQFF.

This chain's CDR3 is CASSLAAGYGYTF. The V and J genes are TRBV5-1 and TRBJ1-2; TCRdb calls TRBD1, which cannot be checked without DNA. From germline, CDR1 is SGHRS and CDR2 YFSETQ. The CDR3 is made up of 13 amino acids.

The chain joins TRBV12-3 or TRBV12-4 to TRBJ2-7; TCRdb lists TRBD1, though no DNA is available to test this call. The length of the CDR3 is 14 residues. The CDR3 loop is CASRSPGTGYEQYF.

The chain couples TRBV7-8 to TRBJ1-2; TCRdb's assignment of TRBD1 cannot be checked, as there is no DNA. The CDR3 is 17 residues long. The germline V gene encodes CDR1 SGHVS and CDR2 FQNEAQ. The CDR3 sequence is CASSLAGNRERGYGYTF.

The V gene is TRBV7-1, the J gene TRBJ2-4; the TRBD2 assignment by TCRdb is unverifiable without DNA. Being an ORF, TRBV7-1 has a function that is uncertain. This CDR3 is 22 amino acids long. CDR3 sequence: CASSSQPGTSGDPKLAKNIQYF.

CDR3: CASSRRMGLHNYGYTF. V gene TRBV5-5 combines with J gene TRBJ1-2. The CDR3 has 16 amino acids. Germline-derived CDR1 and CDR2 are SGHKS and YYEKEE (reference sequence).

Here the CDR3 reads CASSQTARNTEAFF. This chain links TRBV18 with TRBJ1-1; the D call from TCRdb, TRBD1, cannot be confirmed without DNA. The CDR3 runs to 14 residues. Germline CDR1 is KGHSH and CDR2 is LQKENI.

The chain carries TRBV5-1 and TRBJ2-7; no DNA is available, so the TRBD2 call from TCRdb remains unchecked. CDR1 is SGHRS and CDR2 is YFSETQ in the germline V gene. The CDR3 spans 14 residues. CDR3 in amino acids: CASSTSGASYEQYF.

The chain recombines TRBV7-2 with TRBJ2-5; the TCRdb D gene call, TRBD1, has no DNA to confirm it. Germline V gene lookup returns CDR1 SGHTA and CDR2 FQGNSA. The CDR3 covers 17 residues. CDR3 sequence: CASSLAALGGRALTQYF. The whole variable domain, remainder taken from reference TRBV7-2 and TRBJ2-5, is GAGVSQSPSNKVTEKGKDVELRCDPISGHTALYWYRQSLGQGLEFLIYFQGNSAPDKSGLPSDRFSAERTGGSVSTLTIQRTQQEDSAVYLCASSLAALGGRALTQYFGPGTRLLVL.

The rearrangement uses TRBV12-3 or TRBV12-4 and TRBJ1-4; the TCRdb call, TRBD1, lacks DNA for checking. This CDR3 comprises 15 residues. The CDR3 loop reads CASSRGPAGGEKLFF.

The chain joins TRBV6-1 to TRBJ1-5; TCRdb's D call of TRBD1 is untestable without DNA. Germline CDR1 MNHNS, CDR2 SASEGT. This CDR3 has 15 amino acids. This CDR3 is CASRTTGALGQPQHF.

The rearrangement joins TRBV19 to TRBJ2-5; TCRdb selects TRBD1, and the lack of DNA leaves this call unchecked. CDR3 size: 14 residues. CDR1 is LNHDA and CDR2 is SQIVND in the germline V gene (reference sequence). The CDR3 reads CASSMRDYQETQYF.

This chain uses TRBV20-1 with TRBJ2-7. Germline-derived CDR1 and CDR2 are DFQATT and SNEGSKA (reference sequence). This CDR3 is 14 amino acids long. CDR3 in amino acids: CSARDMLASYEQYF.

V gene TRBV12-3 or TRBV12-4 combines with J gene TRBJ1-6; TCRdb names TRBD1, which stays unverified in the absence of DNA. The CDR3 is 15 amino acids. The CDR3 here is CASSQRTGDGSPLHF.